The rows below give T cell receptor beta chains drawn from one sample of a study of response to subunit inactivated influenza vaccine. One entry per CDR3 protein, called by TCRdb with MiXCR from the RT-PCR reads. The repertoire holds just over 300,000 distinct CDR3 sequences, just over 20% seen once, with roughly 10% in the top ten. This specimen consisted of PBMCs from blood, obtained less than 22 months after vaccination. These receptors were obtained from a man aged 50 to 75 who received an inactivated influenza vaccine. Each CDR3 is given with its conserved first and last residue. The order of the fields is V gene, J gene, CDR3 length, D gene, clone size, CDR3 protein, CDR3 DNA. A D gene is named only where the DNA matches it firmly. Clone sizes are given selectively: once, few, many, or a class where the clone is expanded.

>TRBV20-1|TRBJ2-1|15|TRBD2|few
CSARVSQRGDNEQFF
TGCAGTGCTAGAGTCTCCCAGCGGGGGGACAATGAGCAGTTCTTC
>TRBV4-3|TRBJ2-7|13|NA|few
CASSQDLGYEQYF
TGCGCCAGCAGCCAAGATCTGGGATACGAGCAGTACTTC
>TRBV5-1|TRBJ1-2|14|NA|NA
CASSLNSYNYGYTF
TGCGCCAGCAGCTTGAACAGTTATAACTATGGCTACACCTTC
>TRBV7-2|TRBJ2-3|16|NA|few
CASSNRPGTLTDTQYF
TGTGCCAGCAGCAATAGACCAGGGACCCTCACAGATACGCAGTATTTT
>TRBV7-8|TRBJ2-7|15|TRBD1|NA
CASSPPPTGGYEQYF
TGTGCCAGCAGCCCTCCCCCGACAGGGGGCTACGAGCAGTACTTC
>TRBV4-2|TRBJ1-5|15|NA|few
CASSQDQDGYQPQHF
TGTGCCAGCAGCCAAGATCAGGACGGATATCAGCCCCAGCATTTT
>TRBV11-2|TRBJ1-2|16|NA|NA
CASSLARRRLNYGYTF
TGTGCCAGCAGCTTAGCCAGGAGGCGGTTAAACTATGGCTACACCTTC
>TRBV20-1|TRBJ2-1|12|NA|few
CSARGGRLAQFF
TGCAGTGCTAGGGGAGGCCGTCTCGCGCAGTTCTTC
>TRBV7-6|TRBJ1-5|17|TRBD1|NA
CASSPLGTGGGNQPQHF
TGTGCCAGCAGCCCCCTCGGGACAGGGGGTGGAAATCAGCCCCAGCATTTT
>TRBV5-5|TRBJ1-1|12|NA|NA
CASSATSNEAFF
TGTGCCAGCAGCGCAACAAGTAACGAAGCTTTCTTT
>TRBV7-2|TRBJ1-1|14|NA|NA
CASSLQAKPTEAFF
TGTGCCAGCAGCTTACAAGCTAAACCCACTGAAGCTTTCTTT
>TRBV7-3|TRBJ1-1|14|NA|NA
CASSLGEISSEAFF
TGTGCCAGCAGCTTAGGGGAAATAAGTTCTGAAGCTTTCTTT
>TRBV12-3/TRBV12-4|TRBJ2-1|16|NA|NA
CASVRGGGTSYNEQFF
TGTGCAAGCGTGCGAGGGGGGGGCACCTCCTACAATGAGCAGTTCTTC
>TRBV28|TRBJ2-2|15|NA|NA
CASSLPGTGTGELFF
TGTGCCAGCAGTTTACCAGGGACGGGGACCGGGGAGCTGTTTTTT
>TRBV11-2|TRBJ1-5|19|NA|NA
CASSLRAVGSGTGNQPQHF
TGTGCCAGCAGCTTACGGGCTGTAGGTTCCGGAACGGGCAATCAGCCCCAGCATTTT
>TRBV12-3/TRBV12-4|TRBJ1-3|17|NA|NA
CASTMGRGPSIGNTIYF
TGTGCCAGCACTATGGGAAGGGGCCCTTCGATTGGAAACACCATATATTTT
>TRBV5-5|TRBJ2-1|16|TRBD1|few
CASSFEGQGLSNGQFF
TGTGCCAGCAGCTTTGAGGGACAGGGTTTGTCCAATGGGCAGTTCTTC
>TRBV14|TRBJ2-2|13|NA|few
CASLSLDTGELFF
TGTGCCAGCTTATCCCTTGACACCGGGGAGCTGTTTTTT
>TRBV7-2|TRBJ2-3|18|TRBD2|NA
CASSLALRLAGNTDTQYF
TGTGCCAGCAGCTTAGCCCTTCGACTAGCGGGGAACACAGATACGCAGTATTTT
>TRBV29-1|TRBJ2-2|10|NA|NA
CSAQTGELFF
TGCAGCGCACAGACCGGGGAGCTGTTTTTT
>TRBV6-1|TRBJ2-5|14|TRBD2|many
CASREREFRETQYF
TGTGCCAGCAGAGAGCGGGAGTTCCGGGAGACCCAGTACTTC
>TRBV30|TRBJ2-3|14|TRBD1|many
CAWKGGALGDTQYF
TGTGCCTGGAAAGGGGGCGCTTTGGGTGATACGCAGTATTTT
>TRBV4-3|TRBJ1-6|13|NA|few
CASSQEEGSPLHF
TGCGCCAGCAGCCAAGAGGAAGGTTCACCCCTCCACTTT
>TRBV7-2|TRBJ1-4|12|NA|NA
CASSLHSEKLFF
TGTGCCAGCAGCCTACACTCTGAAAAACTGTTTTTT
>TRBV20-1|TRBJ2-1|15|NA|NA
CSARDPWSLHNEQFF
TGCAGTGCTAGAGACCCTTGGTCGCTACACAATGAGCAGTTCTTC
>TRBV18|TRBJ2-5|13|NA|NA
CASSPGASETQYF
TGTGCCAGCTCACCGGGGGCTAGCGAGACCCAGTACTTC
>TRBV6-5|TRBJ2-7|14|NA|NA
CASSYSRGADEQYF
TGTGCCAGCAGTTACTCCAGGGGGGCTGACGAGCAGTACTTC
>TRBV23-1|TRBJ2-7|12|TRBD1|few
CASRPTGDEQYF
TGCGCCAGCAGACCGACAGGGGACGAGCAGTACTTC
>TRBV4-2|TRBJ2-1|19|TRBD2|many
CASSQDRTFVAGEDNEQFF
TGTGCCAGCAGCCAAGATCGGACGTTCGTAGCGGGGGAGGACAATGAGCAGTTCTTC
>TRBV20-1|TRBJ1-2|15|TRBD1|many
CSASAPGQGNYGYTF
TGCAGTGCTAGTGCCCCGGGACAGGGGAACTATGGCTACACCTTC
>TRBV5-3|TRBJ2-2|15|NA|NA
CARRFETDKTGELFF
TGTGCCAGAAGGTTTGAGACAGATAAAACCGGGGAGCTGTTTTTT
>TRBV29-1|TRBJ2-3|13|NA|few
CSVVFGNTDTQYF
TGCAGCGTTGTTTTTGGGAACACAGATACGCAGTATTTT
>TRBV12-3/TRBV12-4|TRBJ1-1|14|NA|NA
CASSLLQEGGEAFF
TGTGCCAGCAGTCTCTTGCAAGAAGGAGGTGAAGCTTTCTTT
>TRBV27|TRBJ2-7|15|NA|few
CASSPLGPTDGEQYF
TGTGCCAGCAGTCCCCTTGGGCCGACAGACGGCGAGCAGTACTTC
>TRBV4-3|TRBJ2-3|18|TRBD2|few
CASSQDSGSSGYTDTQYF
TGCGCCAGCAGCCAAGATAGTGGGTCTAGCGGTTACACAGATACGCAGTATTTT
>TRBV6-1|TRBJ1-1|15|NA|few
CASRPGAARNTEAFF
TGTGCCAGCAGGCCCGGGGCAGCTAGAAACACTGAAGCTTTCTTT
>TRBV5-6|TRBJ1-3|14|NA|many
CASSFPGTGNTIYF
TGTGCCAGCAGCTTTCCGGGTACTGGAAACACCATATATTTT
>TRBV7-9|TRBJ2-1|16|NA|NA
CASSFRTLSSYNEQFF
TGTGCCAGCAGCTTTAGGACTCTTAGCTCCTACAATGAGCAGTTCTTC
>TRBV7-2|TRBJ2-3|13|NA|NA
CASTRDLTDTQYF
TGTGCCAGCACCCGAGACTTGACAGATACGCAGTATTTT
>TRBV29-1|TRBJ2-3|11|NA|once
CSAVSGDTQYF
TGCAGCGCCGTCTCCGGAGATACGCAGTATTTT
>TRBV5-1|TRBJ2-7|14|NA|NA
CASSLEVAAYEQYF
TGCGCCAGCAGCTTGGAGGTAGCGGCCTACGAGCAGTACTTC
>TRBV4-3|TRBJ2-7|16|TRBD1|few
CASSQARQGIPYEQYF
TGCGCCAGCAGCCAAGCACGACAGGGGATACCTTACGAGCAGTACTTC
>TRBV28|TRBJ1-4|16|NA|NA
CASSPLVGAANEKLFF
TGTGCCAGCAGTCCCTTAGTGGGGGCGGCTAATGAAAAACTGTTTTTT
>TRBV27|TRBJ2-7|17|TRBD2|NA
CASSPSITSGRAYEQYF
TGTGCCAGCAGCCCATCAATAACTAGCGGGAGGGCCTACGAGCAGTACTTC
>TRBV29-1|TRBJ1-2|11|NA|NA
CSTAEGYGYAF
TGCAGCACGGCGGAGGGGTATGGCTACGCCTTC
>TRBV7-2|TRBJ2-1|15|NA|few
CASSLAGNLGNEQFF
TGTGCCAGCAGCTTAGCAGGGAATCTAGGCAATGAGCAGTTCTTC
>TRBV5-6|TRBJ2-1|14|NA|NA
CASSPNLRANEQFF
TGTGCCAGCAGCCCGAATTTGCGGGCCAATGAGCAGTTCTTC
>TRBV3-1|TRBJ1-1|16|NA|NA
CASSQEGAWMNTEAFF
TGTGCCAGCAGCCAAGAGGGGGCGTGGATGAACACTGAAGCTTTCTTT
>TRBV5-1|TRBJ1-4|16|TRBD1|many
CASSRGGGLANEKLFF
TGCGCCAGCAGCCGGGGAGGGGGCTTGGCTAATGAAAAACTGTTTTTT
>TRBV25-1|TRBJ2-5|13|NA|NA
CASSGGGRRTQYF
TGTGCCAGCAGTGGTGGGGGTCGAAGGACCCAGTACTTC
>TRBV7-2|TRBJ1-2|16|TRBD1|NA
CASSFGSGDRGFGTAF
TGTGCCAGCAGCTTCGGATCAGGGGACAGGGGATTTGGTACGGCCTTC
>TRBV12-3/TRBV12-4|TRBJ1-2|14|NA|few
CASTRDRKNYGYTF
TGTGCCAGCACCAGGGACCGGAAAAACTATGGCTACACCTTC
>TRBV7-2|TRBJ2-7|16|TRBD2|few
CASSLQSGRARSEQYF
TGTGCCAGCAGCCTCCAGAGCGGGAGGGCCCGATCCGAGCAGTACTTC
>TRBV27|TRBJ2-7|14|TRBD1|NA
CASSPDRGFYEQYF
TGTGCCAGCAGTCCCGACAGGGGGTTCTACGAGCAGTACTTC
>TRBV11-2|TRBJ2-5|15|NA|NA
CASSLGWGESETQYF
TGTGCCAGCAGCTTAGGTTGGGGGGAGTCGGAGACCCAGTACTTC